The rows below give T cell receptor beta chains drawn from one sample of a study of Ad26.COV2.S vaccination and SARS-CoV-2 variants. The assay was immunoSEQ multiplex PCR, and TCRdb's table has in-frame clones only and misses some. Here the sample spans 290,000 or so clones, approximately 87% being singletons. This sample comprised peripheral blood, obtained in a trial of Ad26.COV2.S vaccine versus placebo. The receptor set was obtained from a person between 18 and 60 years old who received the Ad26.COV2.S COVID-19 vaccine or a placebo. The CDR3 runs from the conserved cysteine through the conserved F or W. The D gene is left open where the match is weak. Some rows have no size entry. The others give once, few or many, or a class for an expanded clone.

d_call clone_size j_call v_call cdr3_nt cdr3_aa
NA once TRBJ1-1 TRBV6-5 TGTGCCAGCAGTTACGGGACTCCACCTATGAACACTGAAGCTTTCTTT CASSYGTPPMNTEAFF
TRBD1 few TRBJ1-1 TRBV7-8 TGTGCCAGCAGCTACAGGGGTCCCAGTTCCACTGAAGCTTTCTTT CASSYRGPSSTEAFF
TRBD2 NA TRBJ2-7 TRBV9 TGTGCCAGCAGCTCCGGACTAGCGGGAGCCTACGAGCAGTACTTC CASSSGLAGAYEQYF
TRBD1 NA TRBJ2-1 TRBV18 TGTGCCAGCTCACCAAAGTCACCGGGACAGGGCCCCTACAATGAGCAGTTCTTC CASSPKSPGQGPYNEQFF
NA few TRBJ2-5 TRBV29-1 TGCAGCATCAAGGGAACCGCGGAGACCCAGTACTTC CSIKGTAETQYF
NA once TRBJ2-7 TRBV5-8 TGTGCCAGCAGCAAATTCTACGAGCAGTACTTC CASSKFYEQYF
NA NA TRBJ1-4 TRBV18 TGTGCCAGCTCACCGCTTGAGGGGGAAAAACTGTTTTTT CASSPLEGEKLFF
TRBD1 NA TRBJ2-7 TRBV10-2 TGCGCCAGCAGCCAAGACAGGGGTCGGGGCTACGAGCAGTACTTC CASSQDRGRGYEQYF
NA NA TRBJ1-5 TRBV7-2 TGTGCCAGCAGCCGGGCCCCGGGGAGCAATCAGCCCCAGCATTTT CASSRAPGSNQPQHF
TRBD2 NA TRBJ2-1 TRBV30 TGTGCCTGGAGTGAGTGGCGGGGGAATGAGCAGTTCTTC CAWSEWRGNEQFF
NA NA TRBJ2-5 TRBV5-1 TGCGCCAGCAGCAAGTTTTCGTCCGGGCAGAAGGGAGAGACCCAGTACTTC CASSKFSSGQKGETQYF
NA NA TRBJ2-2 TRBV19 TGTGCCAGTAGTTTCCGACCCGGGGAGCTGTTTTTT CASSFRPGELFF
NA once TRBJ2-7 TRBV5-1 TGCGCCAGCAGCGCTACGAACGGAGCTACGGAGCAGTACTTC CASSATNGATEQYF
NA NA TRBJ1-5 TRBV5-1 TGCGCCAGCAGCTTTTCAGGGCTTAGCAATCAGCCCCAGCATTTT CASSFSGLSNQPQHF
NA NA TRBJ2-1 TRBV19 TGTGCCAGTAGTATACCGAGAGATGAGCAGTTCTTC CASSIPRDEQFF
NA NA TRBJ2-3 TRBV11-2 TGTGCCAGCAGCTTGATCCAGGGAACAGATACGCAGTATTTT CASSLIQGTDTQYF
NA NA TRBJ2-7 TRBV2 TGTGCCAGCAGTGAACAGTACGAGCAGTACTTC CASSEQYEQYF
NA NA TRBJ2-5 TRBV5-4 TGTGCCAGCAGCTTGCTGCGGCAAGAGACCCAGTACTTC CASSLLRQETQYF